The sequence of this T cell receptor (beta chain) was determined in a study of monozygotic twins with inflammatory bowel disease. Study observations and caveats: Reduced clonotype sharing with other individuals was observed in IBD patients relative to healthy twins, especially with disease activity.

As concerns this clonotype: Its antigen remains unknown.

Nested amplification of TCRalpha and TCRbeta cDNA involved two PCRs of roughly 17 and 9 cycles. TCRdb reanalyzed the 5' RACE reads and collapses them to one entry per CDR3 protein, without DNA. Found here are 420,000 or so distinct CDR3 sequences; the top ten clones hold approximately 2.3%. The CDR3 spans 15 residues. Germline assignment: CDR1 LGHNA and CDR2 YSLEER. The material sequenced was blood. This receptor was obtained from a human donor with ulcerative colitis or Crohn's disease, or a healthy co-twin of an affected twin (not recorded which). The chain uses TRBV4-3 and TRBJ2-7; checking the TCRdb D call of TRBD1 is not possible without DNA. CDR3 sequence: CASSQGQVPSYEQYF.